Listed below are T cell receptor beta chains from one sample, sequenced in a study of T cell changes during pregnancy in multiple sclerosis. The repertoire was sequenced with immunoSEQ multiplex PCR; TCRdb's copy has only in-frame clones and lacks some. The table shows approximately 84,000 clones, with approximately 95% occurring only once. The material was peripheral blood, obtained in the second trimester of pregnancy. The receptor set was obtained from a female donor in good health, enrolled as a control in a pregnancy study. Both conserved end residues are part of each CDR3. The order of the fields is V gene, clone size, J gene, D gene, CDR3 protein, CDR3 DNA. D genes are given only for firm matches. A clone size is listed for some rows: how often the clone was seen (once, few, many), or a class if it is expanded.

v_call: TRBV2; clone_size: NA; j_call: TRBJ2-1; d_call: TRBD2; cdr3_aa: CASNGAGADNEQFF; cdr3_nt: TGTGCCAGCAATGGAGCGGGGGCCGACAATGAGCAGTTCTTC
v_call: TRBV13; clone_size: NA; j_call: TRBJ2-7; d_call: NA; cdr3_aa: CASSLGIRGGYEQYF; cdr3_nt: TGTGCCAGCAGCTTAGGCATCCGGGGTGGCTACGAGCAGTACTTC
v_call: TRBV6-1; clone_size: NA; j_call: TRBJ2-5; d_call: NA; cdr3_aa: CASSEAGQKETQYF; cdr3_nt: TGTGCCAGCAGTGAAGCCGGACAGAAAGAGACCCAGTACTTC
v_call: TRBV7-9; clone_size: NA; j_call: TRBJ2-7; d_call: TRBD1; cdr3_aa: CASSLGTGGFAAYEQYF; cdr3_nt: TGTGCCAGCAGCTTAGGAACAGGGGGCTTTGCAGCCTACGAGCAGTACTTC
v_call: TRBV27; clone_size: NA; j_call: TRBJ2-2; d_call: TRBD1; cdr3_aa: CASRPDRGPGELFF; cdr3_nt: TGTGCCAGCAGGCCGGACAGGGGGCCCGGGGAGCTGTTTTTT
v_call: TRBV6-4; clone_size: NA; j_call: TRBJ2-3; d_call: NA; cdr3_aa: CASSDTGSSTDTQYF; cdr3_nt: TGTGCCAGCAGTGACACCGGGTCTAGCACAGATACGCAGTATTTT
v_call: TRBV29-1; clone_size: NA; j_call: TRBJ2-1; d_call: TRBD2; cdr3_aa: CSVRGTSASYNEQFF; cdr3_nt: TGCAGCGTCCGGGGGACTAGCGCATCCTACAATGAGCAGTTCTTC
v_call: TRBV2; clone_size: NA; j_call: TRBJ2-1; d_call: TRBD2; cdr3_aa: CASVTSEEGDEQFF; cdr3_nt: TGTGCCAGCGTGACTAGCGAGGAGGGAGATGAGCAGTTCTTC
v_call: TRBV4-1; clone_size: NA; j_call: TRBJ2-7; d_call: TRBD2; cdr3_aa: CASSQVGLAGGPVEQYF; cdr3_nt: TGCGCCAGCAGCCAAGTTGGACTAGCGGGAGGGCCAGTCGAGCAGTACTTC
v_call: TRBV11-1; clone_size: NA; j_call: TRBJ2-7; d_call: TRBD1; cdr3_aa: CASSLGTGFSEQYF; cdr3_nt: TGTGCCAGCAGCTTAGGGACAGGGTTTTCCGAGCAGTACTTC
v_call: TRBV19; clone_size: NA; j_call: TRBJ1-1; d_call: TRBD1; cdr3_aa: CASSGYRGDTEAFF; cdr3_nt: TGTGCCAGTAGTGGGTACAGGGGGGACACTGAAGCTTTCTTT
v_call: TRBV5-1; clone_size: NA; j_call: TRBJ2-5; d_call: TRBD2; cdr3_aa: CASSGGLAGKETQYF; cdr3_nt: TGCGCCAGCAGCGGGGGACTAGCGGGAAAAGAGACCCAGTACTTC
v_call: TRBV5-1; clone_size: NA; j_call: TRBJ1-1; d_call: NA; cdr3_aa: CASSAIGVGAFF; cdr3_nt: TGCGCCAGCAGCGCCATAGGGGTTGGAGCTTTCTTT
v_call: TRBV19; clone_size: NA; j_call: TRBJ2-5; d_call: TRBD1; cdr3_aa: CASSIGTGGRQETQYF; cdr3_nt: TGTGCCAGTAGTATAGGGACAGGGGGACGCCAAGAGACCCAGTACTTC
v_call: TRBV30; clone_size: NA; j_call: TRBJ2-5; d_call: TRBD2; cdr3_aa: CAWSPLAARYETQYF; cdr3_nt: TGTGCCTGGAGCCCCCTAGCGGCCCGGTACGAGACCCAGTACTTC
v_call: TRBV5-1; clone_size: NA; j_call: TRBJ2-2; d_call: TRBD1; cdr3_aa: CASSSQGANTGELFF; cdr3_nt: TGCGCCAGCAGCTCCCAGGGGGCTAACACCGGGGAGCTGTTTTTT
v_call: TRBV5-5; clone_size: NA; j_call: TRBJ2-3; d_call: NA; cdr3_aa: CASSLGAGKPYTDTQYF; cdr3_nt: TGTGCCAGCAGCTTGGGGGCGGGCAAACCGTACACAGATACGCAGTATTTT
v_call: TRBV28; clone_size: NA; j_call: TRBJ2-7; d_call: NA; cdr3_aa: CASSLRGYEQYF; cdr3_nt: TGTGCCAGCAGTTTACGCGGGTACGAGCAGTACTTC
v_call: TRBV5-6; clone_size: NA; j_call: TRBJ2-7; d_call: NA; cdr3_aa: CASSPGTHLSYEQYF; cdr3_nt: TGTGCCAGCAGCCCGGGGACTCACCTCTCCTACGAGCAGTACTTC
v_call: TRBV2; clone_size: NA; j_call: TRBJ2-3; d_call: NA; cdr3_aa: CASRAPGTDTQYF; cdr3_nt: TGTGCCAGCAGGGCGCCGGGAACAGATACGCAGTATTTT
v_call: TRBV9; clone_size: NA; j_call: TRBJ2-3; d_call: TRBD2; cdr3_aa: CASSKAGGTDTQYF; cdr3_nt: TGTGCCAGCAGCAAAGCGGGGGGGACAGATACGCAGTATTTT
v_call: TRBV28; clone_size: NA; j_call: TRBJ2-7; d_call: TRBD1; cdr3_aa: CASSEWPGQGSHEQYF; cdr3_nt: TGTGCCAGCAGCGAATGGCCGGGACAGGGTAGCCACGAGCAGTACTTC
v_call: TRBV5-4; clone_size: NA; j_call: TRBJ2-2; d_call: NA; cdr3_aa: CASSLTRDGTGELFF; cdr3_nt: TGTGCCAGCAGCTTGACTAGAGACGGCACCGGGGAGCTGTTTTTT
v_call: TRBV4-1; clone_size: NA; j_call: TRBJ2-3; d_call: TRBD2; cdr3_aa: CASSHVLAGEGGTDTQYF; cdr3_nt: TGCGCCAGCAGCCACGTACTAGCGGGAGAGGGTGGCACAGATACGCAGTATTTT
v_call: TRBV7-2; clone_size: NA; j_call: TRBJ2-5; d_call: TRBD1; cdr3_aa: CASSQNRQGGETQYF; cdr3_nt: TGTGCCAGCAGCCAAAACCGACAGGGCGGAGAGACCCAGTACTTC
v_call: TRBV4-1; clone_size: NA; j_call: TRBJ1-1; d_call: NA; cdr3_aa: CASSSDRSGSEAFF; cdr3_nt: TGCGCCAGCAGTTCCGACAGGTCAGGCTCTGAAGCTTTCTTT
v_call: TRBV4-1; clone_size: NA; j_call: TRBJ2-6; d_call: NA; cdr3_aa: CASSQERASGANVLTF; cdr3_nt: TGCGCCAGCAGCCAAGAAAGGGCCTCTGGGGCCAACGTCTTGACTTTC
v_call: TRBV5-1; clone_size: NA; j_call: TRBJ1-4; d_call: TRBD1; cdr3_aa: CASSMGQATNEKLFF; cdr3_nt: TGCGCCAGCAGCATGGGACAGGCAACTAATGAAAAACTGTTTTTT
v_call: TRBV5-6; clone_size: NA; j_call: TRBJ2-1; d_call: NA; cdr3_aa: CASSFGGIGFLTAEQFF; cdr3_nt: TGTGCCAGCAGCTTTGGCGGTATCGGTTTCCTCACCGCCGAGCAGTTCTTC
v_call: TRBV27; clone_size: NA; j_call: TRBJ1-5; d_call: NA; cdr3_aa: CASSFSRGMGPQHF; cdr3_nt: TGTGCCAGCAGTTTCTCTCGGGGTATGGGGCCCCAGCATTTT
v_call: TRBV7-9; clone_size: few; j_call: TRBJ1-2; d_call: TRBD1; cdr3_aa: CASSLGQGYGYTF; cdr3_nt: TGTGCCAGCAGCTTAGGACAGGGCTATGGCTACACCTTC
v_call: TRBV19; clone_size: NA; j_call: TRBJ2-6; d_call: NA; cdr3_aa: CASSTRDTGPGANVLTF; cdr3_nt: TGTGCCAGTAGTACCAGGGACACGGGACCTGGGGCCAACGTCCTGACTTTC
v_call: TRBV2; clone_size: NA; j_call: TRBJ2-7; d_call: NA; cdr3_aa: CASSPPDEQYF; cdr3_nt: TGTGCCAGCAGTCCCCCCGACGAGCAGTACTTC
v_call: TRBV10-3; clone_size: NA; j_call: TRBJ2-1; d_call: NA; cdr3_aa: CAISRELYNEQFF; cdr3_nt: TGTGCCATCAGCCGGGAGTTGTACAATGAGCAGTTCTTC
v_call: TRBV6-6; clone_size: once; j_call: TRBJ2-5; d_call: TRBD2; cdr3_aa: CASSYREGHETQYF; cdr3_nt: TGTGCCAGCAGTTACCGGGAGGGCCACGAGACCCAGTACTTC
v_call: TRBV27; clone_size: NA; j_call: TRBJ2-3; d_call: TRBD1; cdr3_aa: CASRRDRLTDTQYF; cdr3_nt: TGTGCCAGCAGGAGGGACAGACTGACAGATACGCAGTATTTT
v_call: TRBV5-5; clone_size: NA; j_call: TRBJ2-7; d_call: NA; cdr3_aa: CASSLWVGGEYEQYF; cdr3_nt: TGTGCCAGCAGCTTATGGGTAGGCGGAGAGTACGAGCAGTACTTC
v_call: TRBV15; clone_size: NA; j_call: TRBJ1-1; d_call: NA; cdr3_aa: CATSRDRGVRNTEAFF; cdr3_nt: TGTGCCACCAGCAGAGACAGGGGAGTCAGGAACACTGAAGCTTTCTTT
v_call: TRBV5-1; clone_size: NA; j_call: TRBJ2-3; d_call: TRBD2; cdr3_aa: CASSFLGLPTDTQYF; cdr3_nt: TGCGCCAGCAGTTTTCTGGGACTACCCACAGATACGCAGTATTTT
v_call: TRBV6-5; clone_size: NA; j_call: TRBJ2-2; d_call: TRBD1; cdr3_aa: CASSYGQGAVTGELFF; cdr3_nt: TGTGCCAGCAGTTACGGTCAGGGGGCGGTCACCGGGGAGCTGTTTTTT
v_call: TRBV18; clone_size: NA; j_call: TRBJ2-1; d_call: TRBD2; cdr3_aa: CASSPPWGSGNEQFF; cdr3_nt: TGTGCCAGCTCACCACCCTGGGGTAGCGGGAATGAGCAGTTCTTC
v_call: TRBV5-1; clone_size: once; j_call: TRBJ2-5; d_call: TRBD2; cdr3_aa: CASSLAGLAGGRGETQYF; cdr3_nt: TGCGCCAGCAGCTTGGCGGGACTAGCGGGAGGGCGGGGAGAGACCCAGTACTTC
v_call: TRBV10-3; clone_size: NA; j_call: TRBJ2-3; d_call: NA; cdr3_aa: CAISESRESTDTQYF; cdr3_nt: TGTGCCATCAGTGAGTCCCGGGAGTCGACAGATACGCAGTATTTT
v_call: TRBV18; clone_size: few; j_call: TRBJ1-1; d_call: TRBD1; cdr3_aa: CASSPETGGDEAFF; cdr3_nt: TGTGCCAGCTCACCAGAGACAGGGGGTGATGAAGCTTTCTTT
v_call: TRBV19; clone_size: NA; j_call: TRBJ2-3; d_call: TRBD2; cdr3_aa: CASSSPASGTETDTQYF; cdr3_nt: TGTGCCAGTAGTAGCCCAGCTAGCGGGACAGAGACAGATACGCAGTATTTT
v_call: TRBV2; clone_size: once; j_call: TRBJ2-3; d_call: TRBD2; cdr3_aa: CASSSTSDYTDTQYF; cdr3_nt: TGTGCCAGCAGTTCGACTAGCGACTACACAGATACGCAGTATTTT
v_call: TRBV29-1; clone_size: NA; j_call: TRBJ2-7; d_call: NA; cdr3_aa: CSVSAGFSYEQYF; cdr3_nt: TGCAGCGTATCTGCGGGGTTTTCCTACGAGCAGTACTTC
v_call: TRBV7-9; clone_size: NA; j_call: TRBJ2-3; d_call: NA; cdr3_aa: CASSPREGTIDTQYF; cdr3_nt: TGTGCCAGCAGTCCCCGCGAAGGGACAATAGATACGCAGTATTTT
v_call: TRBV7-6; clone_size: NA; j_call: TRBJ2-1; d_call: TRBD2; cdr3_aa: CASSPRPGLAGGGYNEQFF; cdr3_nt: TGTGCCAGCAGCCCTCGGCCGGGACTAGCGGGAGGAGGCTACAATGAGCAGTTCTTC
v_call: TRBV27; clone_size: NA; j_call: TRBJ2-2; d_call: NA; cdr3_aa: CASSSLNRELFF; cdr3_nt: TGTGCCAGCAGTTCCCTCAACAGGGAGCTGTTTTTT
v_call: TRBV7-2; clone_size: NA; j_call: TRBJ2-2; d_call: TRBD2; cdr3_aa: CASSLSSSGIGPNTGELFF; cdr3_nt: TGTGCCAGCAGCTTGTCTTCTAGCGGGATCGGCCCGAACACCGGGGAGCTGTTTTTT
v_call: TRBV18; clone_size: NA; j_call: TRBJ1-3; d_call: NA; cdr3_aa: CASSLDTGSSGNTIYF; cdr3_nt: TGTGCCAGCTCACTGGATACAGGGAGCTCTGGAAACACCATATATTTT